The 21 T cell receptor beta chains below come from one sample, sequenced in a study of blood T cell repertoires in COVID-19. The method was immunoSEQ multiplex PCR; TCRdb's version includes in-frame clones alone and lacks a portion of them. The sample lists hundreds of thousands of clones, roughly 88% occurring once. Sequencing was done on a sample of peripheral blood. Every receptor here comes from a woman aged 30 to 39 with acute or convalescent COVID-19.

The chain combines TRBV12-3 or TRBV12-4 with TRBJ2-7, with a weak D call TRBD1 (5 bases). This CDR3 has 13 residues. V was trimmed by 3 bases and J by 2 bases, leaving 8 bases between them. The CDR3 spells CASSFQGTYEQYF. For the CDR3, the DNA is TGTGCCAGCAGTTTTCAGGGAACCTACGAGCAGTACTTC.

This clone was recorded only once. The rearrangement joins TRBV12-3 or TRBV12-4 to TRBJ1-5; D gene uncertain. This CDR3 spans 13 amino acids. Trimming left V 6 bases short and J 5 bases short, with 11 bases between. The CDR3 reads CASSPILYQPQHF. CDR3 in DNA: TGTGCCAGCAGCCCCATACTCTATCAGCCCCAGCATTTT.

The chain carries TRBV10-3 and TRBJ2-2, with a possible D match to TRBD1 (5 bases). Trimming took 1 base from V and 4 from J, leaving 13 bases between them. The CDR3 has 16 residues. Germline assignment: CDR1 ENHRY and CDR2 SYGVKD. DNA of the CDR3: TGTGCCATCAGTGAGTTGCAGGGCCGAGGCACCGGGGAGCTGTTTTTT. Translation gives CAISELQGRGTGELFF.

For the CDR3, the DNA is TGTGCCAGCAGCTATAGCGGGACTTCAGATACGCAGTATTTT. Amino acid sequence: CASSYSGTSDTQYF. The chain combines TRBV5-4 with TRBJ2-3, with 8 bases lining up with TRBD2. The CDR3 is 14 residues long. V was clipped by 3 bases and J by 4 bases; unmatched bases: 4. CDR1 and CDR2 (germline): SGHNT, YYREEE (reference sequence).

This clone was found once. The chain links TRBV6-6 to TRBJ2-6, with a weak D call TRBD2 (6 bases). The V end lost 6 bases, the J end lost 0 bases, and 12 bases lay between the germline ends. CDR1 and CDR2 (germline): MNHNY, SVGAGI (reference sequence). The CDR3 is made up of 16 amino acids. The CDR3 sequence is CASRGYGGSGANVLTF. The CDR3 coding sequence is TGTGCCAGCAGGGGGTACGGGGGCTCTGGGGCCAACGTCCTGACTTTC.

The J gene is TRBJ1-1, the V gene TRBV2; possible D gene TRBD1, 5 bases. The germline CDR1 and CDR2 sequences are SNHLY and FYNNEI. The CDR3 totals 16 residues. V was pared by 3 bases and J by 1 base, with 15 bases between. CDR3 loop: CASSEVGGDENTEAFF. The CDR3 DNA is TGTGCCAGCAGTGAGGTCGGAGGGGATGAGAACACTGAAGCTTTCTTT.

V gene TRBV5-1 combines with J gene TRBJ2-7, with TRBD1 matching 7 bases. Trimming removed 5 bases from V and 6 bases from J; junction bases left unmatched: 8. Germline V gene lookup returns CDR1 SGHRS and CDR2 YFSETQ. CDR3 length: 13 residues. The CDR3 nucleotides are TGCGCCAGCAGATCAGGCAGGGGGAGCGAGCAGTACTTC. Translating it yields CASRSGRGSEQYF.

This chain uses TRBV9 with TRBJ2-6; 8 positions agree with TRBD2. Germline loops: CDR1 SGDLS, CDR2 YYNGEE. With V trimmed by 2 bases and J by 4 bases, 11 bases remained unmatched. CDR3 length equals 18 residues. The CDR3 loop is CASSVSLKRESGANVLTF. The CDR3 DNA reads as TGTGCCAGCAGCGTCTCACTAAAGCGGGAGTCCGGGGCCAACGTCCTGACTTTC.

CDR3 DNA: TGTGCCAGCAGCCCCCCTAGGGGGCAGTTCTTC. This encodes CASSPPRGQFF. The J gene is TRBJ2-1, the V gene TRBV2; D perhaps matches TRBD1 (5 bases). Trimming stripped 6 bases from V and 12 bases from J, with 12 bases between. The V gene's germline CDR1 is SNHLY and CDR2 FYNNEI. CDR3 length equals 11 residues.

The chain employs TRBV6-5 and TRBJ2-5; TRBD2 aligns across 11 bases. The CDR3 totals 14 residues. The J segment lost 5 bases and the V segment lost 6 bases, leaving 5 bases of the junction unmatched. The germline V gene has CDR1 MNHEY and CDR2 SVGAGI. DNA of the CDR3: TGTGCCAGCAGCCTAGCGGGAGGTTGGGAGACCCAGTACTTC. It encodes CASSLAGGWETQYF.

V usage is TRBV7-2 and J usage is TRBJ2-7; the D gene is possibly TRBD1 (6 bases). The CDR3 length is 15 residues. Germline V CDR1 and CDR2: SGHTA, FQGNSA. Trimming removed 5 bases from V and 5 bases from J, with 19 bases in between. The CDR3 nucleotides are TGTGCCAGCAGCCCTGGTAGGGCAGGGGTTCACGAGCAGTACTTC. Translation gives CASSPGRAGVHEQYF.

With respect to this clone: Distinct nucleotide sequences in the sample also encode this CDR3. This chain uses TRBV5-4 with TRBJ2-7, with D maybe TRBD1 (6 bases). The CDR3 length is 12 residues. Trimming took 0 bases from V and 7 from J, leaving 8 bases between them. Germline V gene sequence: CDR1 SGHNT, CDR2 YYREEE (reference sequence). CDR3 DNA sequence: TGTGCCAGCAGCTTGGGGCAGGGGGAGCAGTACTTC. Its translation is CASSLGQGEQYF. The full variable domain, with the rest looked up from reference TRBV5-4 and TRBJ2-7, is ETGVTQSPTHLIKTRGQQVTLRCSSQSGHNTVSWYQQALGQGPQFIFQYYREEENGRGNFPPRFSGLQFPNYSSELNVNALELDDSALYLCASSLGQGEQYFGPGTRLTVT.

The J gene is TRBJ2-5, the V gene TRBV13; 12 nucleotides match TRBD2. The CDR3 runs 15 residues. Germline CDR1 and CDR2: PRHDT and FYEKMQ (reference sequence). The trim removed 5 bases at V and 5 bases at J, leaving 6 bases unmatched. This CDR3 is CASSLRTSGKETQYF. The CDR3 DNA follows: TGTGCCAGCAGCCTACGGACTAGCGGGAAGGAGACCCAGTACTTC.

This clone has a handful of counts. The chain uses TRBV30 and TRBJ1-3; possible D gene TRBD1, 5 bases. Germline-derived CDR1 and CDR2 are GTSNPN and SVGIG (reference sequence). The V and J ends lost 0 bases and 0 bases respectively, with 18 bases between them. This CDR3 comprises 18 residues. Written as DNA, the CDR3 is TGTGCCTGGAGTGTACTAAGGCTGACAGACCCCTCTGGAAACACCATATATTTT. This sequence encodes CAWSVLRLTDPSGNTIYF.

The chain employs TRBV11-2 and TRBJ2-1, with 7 positions matching TRBD1. J gave up 1 base and V 2 bases, and 5 bases lay outside the gene matches. The CDR3 covers 16 residues. Germline lookup yields CDR1 SGHAT and CDR2 FQNNGV. CDR3 in DNA: TGTGCCAGCAGCTTATTTCAGGGGGTATCCTACAATGAGCAGTTCTTC. This gives the protein CASSLFQGVSYNEQFF.

The J gene is TRBJ1-5, the V gene TRBV6-2 or TRBV6-3; 11 bases line up with TRBD1. Germline V gene data show CDR1 as MNHEY and CDR2 as SVGEGT. The CDR3 runs to 16 residues. The V gene end was trimmed by 5 bases and the J gene end by 6 bases; junction bases not matched to a gene: 9. The CDR3 coding sequence is TGTGCCAGCAGTCCCGGGGACAGGGGGTCGGGTCAGCCCCAGCATTTT. This gives the protein CASSPGDRGSGQPQHF.

The V call is TRBV2, the J call TRBJ2-3, with a tentative D call TRBD2 (7 bases). Germline lookup yields CDR1 SNHLY and CDR2 FYNNEI. The CDR3 loop spans 14 amino acids. Trimming stripped 2 bases from V and 4 bases from J, with 10 bases between. CDR3 in DNA: TGTGCCAGCAGTGAATCGGGGGGCGCAGATACGCAGTATTTT. This codes for CASSESGGADTQYF.

The V call is TRBV19, the J call TRBJ1-2, with D maybe TRBD1 (6 bases). The CDR3 runs to 13 residues. The germline V gene encodes CDR1 LNHDA and CDR2 SQIVND (reference sequence). V was trimmed by 6 bases and J by 4 bases, leaving 12 bases between them. The CDR3 protein is CASREQGGYGYTF. For the CDR3, the DNA is TGTGCCAGTAGGGAACAGGGTGGCTATGGCTACACCTTC.

The chain is built from TRBV7-9 and TRBJ2-5, with no clear D. CDR1 is SEHNR and CDR2 is FQNEAQ in the germline V gene (reference sequence). This CDR3 is 14 amino acids long. Between the trimmed V and J ends, which lost 2 bases and 1 base, there was a span of 8 bases. CDR3 nucleotides: TGTGCCAGCAGCTTATCCGGGTTCCAAGAGACCCAGTACTTC. Protein: CASSLSGFQETQYF.

Here the CDR3 DNA reads TGTGCCAGTAGTACCGGACTAGCGGGAGTCACCGGGGAGCTGTTTTTT. This gives the protein CASSTGLAGVTGELFF. The chain employs TRBV19 and TRBJ2-2; 13 bases match TRBD2. Trimming removed 4 bases from V and 4 bases from J; junction bases left unmatched: 3. The CDR3 has 16 residues. Germline V lookup: CDR1 LNHDA, CDR2 SQIVND (reference sequence).

This chain links TRBV6-5 with TRBJ1-4; TRBD1 might be the D (5 bases). Germline CDR1 MNHEY, CDR2 SVGAGI. This CDR3 region has 15 residues. V shed 3 bases and J shed 5 bases, with 13 bases lying between them. CDR3 region: CASSYAGKSNEKLFF. The CDR3 coding sequence is TGTGCCAGCAGTTATGCAGGGAAGAGCAATGAAAAACTGTTTTTT.